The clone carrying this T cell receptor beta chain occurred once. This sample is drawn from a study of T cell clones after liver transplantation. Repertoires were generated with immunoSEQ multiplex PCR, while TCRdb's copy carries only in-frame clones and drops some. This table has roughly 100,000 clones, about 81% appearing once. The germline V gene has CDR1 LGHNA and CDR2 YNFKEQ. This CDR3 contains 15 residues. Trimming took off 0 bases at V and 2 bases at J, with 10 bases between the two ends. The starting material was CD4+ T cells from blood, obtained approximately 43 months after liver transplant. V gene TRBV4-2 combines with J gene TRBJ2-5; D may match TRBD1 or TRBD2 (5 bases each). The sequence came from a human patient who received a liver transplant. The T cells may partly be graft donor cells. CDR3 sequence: CASSQDGDPQETQYF. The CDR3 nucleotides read TGTGCCAGCAGCCAAGACGGGGACCCACAAGAGACCCAGTACTTC.